This T cell receptor beta chain was documented in a study of identical twins. In TCRdb, the 5' RACE reads were re-called with MiXCR into one record per CDR3 protein. The sample lists 570,000 or so distinct CDR3 sequences, approximately 9.6% seen once, with 2.5% to 3.5% in the top ten. This CDR3 comprises 15 residues. V lost 3 bases and J 1 base, leaving 12 bases between the germline ends. CDR1 is ENHRY and CDR2 is SYGVKD in the germline V gene. At least ten counts were recorded for this clonotype. Separately, the same data were catalogued under a study of yellow fever vaccine responses in identical twins.

The gene calls are TRBV10-3 and TRBJ1-2; D call uncertain. This clonotype originated in a woman aged 18-29 years in good health. Sequences were obtained from PBMCs. CDR3 protein: CAISDPLHGNYGYTF. The CDR3 nucleotides read TGTGCCATCAGTGATCCCCTACATGGTAACTATGGCTACACCTTC.